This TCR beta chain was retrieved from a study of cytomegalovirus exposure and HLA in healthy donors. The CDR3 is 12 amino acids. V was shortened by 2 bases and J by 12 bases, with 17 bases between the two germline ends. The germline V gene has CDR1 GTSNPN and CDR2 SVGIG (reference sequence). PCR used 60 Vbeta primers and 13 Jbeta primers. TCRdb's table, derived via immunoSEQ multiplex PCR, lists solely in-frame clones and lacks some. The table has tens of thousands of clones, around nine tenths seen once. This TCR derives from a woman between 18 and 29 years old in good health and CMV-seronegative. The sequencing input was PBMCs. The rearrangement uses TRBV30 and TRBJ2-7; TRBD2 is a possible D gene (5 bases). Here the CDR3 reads CAWSIDPRGLYF. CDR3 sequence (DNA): TGTGCCTGGAGTATCGACCCTCGAGGGCTGTACTTC.